Given below is one T cell receptor (beta chain) in context. Profiling relied on immunoSEQ multiplex PCR, and the TCRdb table lists in-frame clones only, not all of them. The profile shows 95,000 to 110,000 clones, about 80% of them singletons. The data were taken from a study of T cell clones after liver transplantation. Looking at the study overall: Liver transplant recipients had immunosuppression withdrawal attempted within 2 years. Patients counted as tolerant after at least one year off all immunosuppression, enzymes not exceeding twice normal. HCV positivity affected three of eight recipients; the rest lacked autoimmune or viral indications. Post-transplant blood was tracked for graft-donor-reactive T cell clones identified in a pre-transplant mixed lymphocyte reaction.

The receptor was isolated from a human patient who received a liver transplant. Some T cells may have come from the graft donor. Here the sequenced sample was CD4+ T cells from blood, taken approximately 43 months after liver transplant.

The DNA of the CDR3 is TGTGCCAGCAGCCCTCGTCCGGGACAGGCTAATTCACCCCTCCACTTT. This gives the protein CASSPRPGQANSPLHF. The genes are TRBV7-6 and TRBJ1-6; 8 bases map to TRBD1. With 5 bases clipped from V and 6 bases from J, the junction kept 9 bases outside the gene matches. Germline CDR1 and CDR2: SGHVS and FNYEAQ. This CDR3 is built from 16 residues. Together with reference TRBV7-6 and TRBJ1-6, the CDR3 gives the full variable domain: GAGVSQSPRYKVTKRGQDVALRCDPISGHVSLYWYRQALGQGPEFLTYFNYEAQQDKSGLPNDRFSAERPEGSISTLTIQRTEQRDSAMYRCASSPRPGQANSPLHFGNGTRLTVT.